The 32 T cell receptor beta chains given below trace back to one sample, sequenced in a study of OX40 agonist ivuxolimab in advanced cancers. Using immunoSEQ multiplex PCR, the repertoire was profiled, and TCRdb retains in-frame clones only, with some absent. There are tens of thousands of clones in the sample; about nine tenths occur only once, and around 1.8% lies in the top ten. The sample here was CD4+ or CD8+ T cells sorted from blood, taken in a trial of the OX40 agonist ivuxolimab. These receptors came from an adult with an advanced solid tumor such as melanoma, head and neck, liver or kidney cancer.

V is TRBV28 and J is TRBJ2-7; maybe TRBD1 (6 bases). V lost 7 bases, J lost 4 bases, and 14 bases lay in between. CDR3 length equals 13 residues. Per the germline V gene, CDR1 is MDHEN and CDR2 is SYDVKM. The DNA of the CDR3 is TGTGCCAGCACCTCGGGGACACAATACGAGCAGTACTTC. Amino acids: CASTSGTQYEQYF.

Concerning this clone: Relative to the germline gene, one junction end is altered; a read error may explain this. This chain connects TRBV7-7 to TRBJ2-3, with 11 bases identical to TRBD2. The CDR3 has 16 amino acids. Germline CDR1 SSHAT, CDR2 FNYEAQ (reference sequence). The CDR3 reads CASSIGSGGARDTQYF. Written as DNA, the CDR3 is TGTGCTAGCAGCATCGGTAGCGGGGGGGCCCGAGATACGCAGTATTTT.

The gene calls are TRBV11-3 and TRBJ1-1, with a weak D call TRBD1 (5 bases). The CDR3 has 13 residues. Germline V lookup: CDR1 SGHNT, CDR2 YENEEA. Trimming cost V 4 bases and J 7 bases, with 13 bases left between them. The chain's CDR3 is CASSSGGRREAFF. CDR3 coding DNA: TGTGCCAGCAGCTCCGGGGGGAGGCGTGAAGCTTTCTTT.

In this sample, this clone turned up a few times. The chain uses TRBV30 and TRBJ1-2; D is undetermined. Germline V CDR1 and CDR2: GTSNPN, SVGIG (reference sequence). V was shortened by 0 bases and J by 8 bases, with 10 bases between the two germline ends. The CDR3 is 12 amino acids. CDR3 coding DNA: TGTGCCTGGAGTGTACCGGGGAGCGGCTACACCTTC. Protein product: CAWSVPGSGYTF. Full variable domain (rest looked up from reference TRBV30 and TRBJ1-2): SQTIHQWPATLVQPVGSPLSLECTVEGTSNPNLYWYRQAAGRGLQLLFYSVGIGQISSEVPQNLSASRPQDRQFILSSKKLLLSDSGFYLCAWSVPGSGYTFGSGTRLTVV.

The V and J genes are TRBV4-1 and TRBJ1-3; TRBD1 is a possible D gene (5 bases). CDR3 length: 16 residues. Germline V gene data show CDR1 as MGHRA and CDR2 as YSYEKL. V shed 1 base and J shed 1 base, with 11 bases lying between them. CDR3 protein: CASSQAHEGSGNTIYF. CDR3 DNA sequence: TGCGCCAGCAGCCAAGCACACGAGGGGTCTGGAAACACCATATATTTT.

The V gene is TRBV6-1, the J gene TRBJ1-2, with 10 bases aligning to TRBD1. V shed 4 bases, J shed 5 bases, and the junction held 1 base outside the gene matches. The CDR3 is 13 amino acids. Looked up from germline, CDR1 is MNHNS and CDR2 is SASEGT. The CDR3 DNA follows: TGTGCCAGCAGTGCGGGACAGGGGTATGGCTACACCTTC. It translates to CASSAGQGYGYTF.

The J gene is TRBJ1-2, the V gene TRBV7-2; D uncertain. The V end was cut by 1 base, the J end by 1 base, with 7 bases between. Germline lookup yields CDR1 SGHTA and CDR2 FQGNSA. The length of the CDR3 is 14 residues. The CDR3, as DNA: TGTGCCAGCAGCTTAGGGCTCAGTAACTATGGCTACACCTTC. Residues: CASSLGLSNYGYTF.

The J gene is TRBJ1-2, the V gene TRBV2; D is ambiguous. The V and J ends lost 1 base and 2 bases respectively, with 8 bases between them. Germline-derived CDR1 and CDR2 are SNHLY and FYNNEI. The CDR3 has 14 residues. CDR3 sequence: CASSEEIINYGYTF. In DNA form, the CDR3 reads TGTGCCAGCAGTGAAGAGATCATAAACTATGGCTACACCTTC.

This clone has just one count. V is TRBV6-1 and J is TRBJ2-1; possibly TRBD1 or TRBD2 for D (5 bases each). The CDR3 runs to 15 residues. Germline V lookup: CDR1 MNHNS, CDR2 SASEGT. The V end lost 4 bases, the J end lost 7 bases, and 17 bases lay between the germline ends. This chain's CDR3 is CASSVGTNYGNEQFF. DNA for the CDR3: TGTGCCAGCAGTGTAGGGACCAACTATGGGAATGAGCAGTTCTTC.

The chain recombines TRBV27 with TRBJ2-5; D is unclear. The CDR3 extends over 14 amino acids. Trimming took 3 bases from V and 0 from J, leaving 8 bases between them. Germline values: CDR1 MNHEY, CDR2 SMNVEV (reference sequence). This chain's CDR3 is CASSLSRYQETQYF. The CDR3 bases are TGTGCCAGCAGTTTGTCTAGGTACCAAGAGACCCAGTACTTC.

V and J are TRBV11-2 and TRBJ1-1, with a possible D match to TRBD1 (6 bases). V lost 5 bases and J 5 bases, leaving 18 bases between the germline ends. This CDR3 spans 15 amino acids. CDR1 SGHAT and CDR2 FQNNGV come from the germline V gene. CDR3 loop: CASSLQPQGSTEAFF. CDR3 coding DNA: TGTGCCAGCAGCCTTCAACCTCAGGGGAGTACTGAAGCTTTCTTT.

V and J are TRBV5-1 and TRBJ2-1, with D tentatively TRBD2 (6 bases). V dropped 3 bases and J dropped 6 bases, with 10 bases sitting between them. Germline V gene sequence: CDR1 SGHRS, CDR2 YFSETQ. The CDR3 spans 13 residues. CDR3 DNA sequence: TGCGCCAGCAGCTCGGGAGAGGGCAATGAGCAGTTCTTC. Protein: CASSSGEGNEQFF.

This chain joins TRBV6-1 and TRBJ1-1; no firm D call. CDR3 length: 12 residues. CDR1 and CDR2 from the germline V gene are MNHNS and SASEGT. The V and J ends lost 6 bases and 0 bases respectively, with 5 bases between them. CDR3: CASRALNTEAFF. The CDR3 DNA reads as TGTGCCAGCAGGGCTTTGAACACTGAAGCTTTCTTT.

The J gene is TRBJ2-1, the V gene TRBV19; the match to TRBD2 covers 12 bases. The junction had 7 bases not matched to a gene; V was cut back by 1 base and J by 9 bases. Germline CDR1 LNHDA, CDR2 SQIVND (reference sequence). The CDR3 runs to 16 residues. CDR3 sequence: CASSIGSLAGGREQFF. CDR3 nucleotide sequence: TGTGCCAGTAGTATAGGAAGTCTAGCGGGGGGGCGTGAGCAGTTCTTC.

The V gene is TRBV6-5, the J gene TRBJ1-1, with D perhaps TRBD1 (6 bases). CDR1 is MNHEY, CDR2 SVGAGI, per germline. The CDR3 consists of 15 residues. Trimming pared 2 bases from V and 5 bases from J, leaving 15 bases between. CDR3 residues: CASSYGRGRGTEAFF. The CDR3 DNA reads as TGTGCCAGCAGTTACGGTCGGGGGCGCGGTACTGAAGCTTTCTTT.

J is TRBJ2-3 and V is TRBV7-2, with TRBD2 identical over 11 bases. With 2 bases clipped from V and 4 bases from J, the junction kept 2 bases outside the gene matches. The CDR3 extends over 15 amino acids. Germline CDR1 and CDR2: SGHTA and FQGNSA. As DNA, the CDR3 is TGTGCCAGCAGCTTAACTAGCGGGGGCGCAGATACGCAGTATTTT. Protein product: CASSLTSGGADTQYF.

This chain connects TRBV21-1 to TRBJ2-2; the D call of TRBD1 is as the table states it, not checked on the DNA. TRBV21-1 is marked as a pseudogene. The CDR3 is 14 amino acids. CDR3 residues: CASSKIGRVGELFF. CDR3 nucleotide sequence: TGTGCCAGCAGCAAAATCGGCAGGGTAGGGGAGCTGTTTTTT.

V and J are TRBV18 and TRBJ2-5; weak D call: TRBD1 (6 bases). V lost 4 bases and J lost 2, with 11 bases in between. The CDR3 is 14 residues long. Germline lookup yields CDR1 KGHSH and CDR2 LQKENI. In DNA form, the CDR3 reads TGTGCCAGCTCACTAGGACAGCCTCAAGAGACCCAGTACTTC. Protein product: CASSLGQPQETQYF.

The chain couples TRBV19 to TRBJ1-2; TRBD1 agrees at 7 bases. Trimming removed 5 bases from V and 0 bases from J; junction bases left unmatched: 6. CDR1 and CDR2 from the germline V gene are LNHDA and SQIVND (reference sequence). The CDR3 length is 15 residues. Here the CDR3 DNA reads TGTGCCAGTAGTCCAGGGGGGGGAGCTAACTATGGCTACACCTTC. It yields the protein CASSPGGGANYGYTF.

The chain couples TRBV6-1 to TRBJ1-4; 8 bases line up with TRBD1. The CDR3 spans 15 residues. V gave up 5 bases and J gave up 6 bases; unmatched junction bases: 8. Germline CDR1 reads MNHNS; CDR2 reads SASEGT. CDR3 nucleotides: TGTGCCAGCAGTAACCCAGGGGGCTGGGATGAAAAACTGTTTTTT. Encoded protein: CASSNPGGWDEKLFF.

The chain has TRBV6-1 and TRBJ2-7; D uncertain. The CDR3 contains 14 residues. The V and J ends lost 3 bases and 0 bases respectively, with 9 bases between them. Germline CDR1 MNHNS, CDR2 SASEGT. CDR3 protein: CASSDVGSSYEQYF. CDR3 DNA: TGTGCCAGCAGTGACGTCGGGTCCTCCTACGAGCAGTACTTC.

The V call is TRBV2, the J call TRBJ2-5, with D unresolved. CDR3 length: 13 residues. The V and J ends lost 6 bases and 5 bases respectively, with 13 bases between them. Germline CDR1 is SNHLY and CDR2 is FYNNEI. CDR3 nucleotides: TGTGCCAGCAGCGGCGTATTGGGGGAGACCCAGTACTTC. Amino acid sequence: CASSGVLGETQYF.

The chain recombines TRBV19 with TRBJ1-2; the D gene is possibly TRBD1 (6 bases). V was pared by 6 bases and J by 2 bases, with 16 bases between. Germline V CDR1 and CDR2: LNHDA, SQIVND (reference sequence). The CDR3 is 15 amino acids. CDR3 in amino acids: CASRPTGQSNYGYTF. The CDR3 DNA is TGTGCCAGTAGGCCAACTGGACAGTCGAACTATGGCTACACCTTC.

The chain employs TRBV19 and TRBJ2-3; D call uncertain. Per the germline V gene, CDR1 is LNHDA and CDR2 is SQIVND (reference sequence). There are 13 residues in the CDR3. V lost 5 bases and J 8 bases, leaving 14 bases between the germline ends. Written as DNA, the CDR3 is TGTGCCAGTAGTGGCCCAATTTCTGGTACGCAGTATTTT. Translating it yields CASSGPISGTQYF.

The sample holds one count of this clone. The V call is TRBV19, the J call TRBJ2-5; 10 bases agree with TRBD1. The V gene's germline CDR1 is LNHDA and CDR2 SQIVND (reference sequence). This CDR3 has 16 amino acids. After removal of 3 bases from V and 4 bases from J, the junction contained 8 bases not matched to a gene. The chain's CDR3 is CASSIAGQGESETQYF. DNA for the CDR3: TGTGCCAGTAGTATTGCTGGACAGGGGGAGTCAGAGACCCAGTACTTC. The variable domain in full, completed from reference TRBV19 and TRBJ2-5, reads DGGITQSPKYLFRKEGQNVTLSCEQNLNHDAMYWYRQDPGQGLRLIYYSQIVNDFQKGDIAEGYSVSREKKESFPLTVTSAQKNPTAFYLCASSIAGQGESETQYFGPGTRLLVL.

V gene TRBV19 combines with J gene TRBJ2-3; perhaps D is TRBD1 or TRBD2 (5 bases each). CDR3 size: 13 residues. Germline CDR1 is LNHDA and CDR2 is SQIVND (reference sequence). V dropped 5 bases and J dropped 4 bases, with 10 bases sitting between them. The CDR3 nucleotides are TGTGCCAGTAGTGACGGGGCAGCAGATACGCAGTATTTT. This sequence encodes CASSDGAADTQYF.

This clone was seen once. The chain uses TRBV28 and TRBJ2-1; 10 nucleotides agree with TRBD2. The germline V gene encodes CDR1 MDHEN and CDR2 SYDVKM. Trimming removed 3 bases from V and 4 bases from J; junction bases left unmatched: 6. There are 16 residues in the CDR3. The CDR3 DNA reads as TGTGCCAGCAGTTTGGGCGGGACTAGCGTATACAATGAGCAGTTCTTC. This sequence encodes CASSLGGTSVYNEQFF.

This chain connects TRBV6-6 to TRBJ1-1; TRBD1 might be the D (5 bases). V was shortened by 5 bases and J by 7 bases, with 11 bases between the two germline ends. Germline loops: CDR1 MNHNY, CDR2 SVGAGI (reference sequence). The CDR3 runs to 12 residues. The CDR3 sequence: CASSLLDSEAFF. CDR3 nucleotides: TGTGCCAGCAGTCTACTAGACAGTGAAGCTTTCTTT.

The table lists this clone with a count of one. V and J are TRBV11-2 and TRBJ2-7; tentatively, D is TRBD1 (6 bases). Germline CDR1 reads SGHAT; CDR2 reads FQNNGV. The CDR3 sequence is 13 residues long. V lost 3 bases to trimming and J lost 9 bases, with 15 bases between them. The CDR3 spells CASSLDSATRQYF. The CDR3, as DNA: TGTGCCAGCAGCTTGGACAGTGCGACGAGGCAGTACTTC.

This chain connects TRBV7-3 to TRBJ2-1, with 13 bases matching TRBD2. Germline V gene sequence: CDR1 SGHTA, CDR2 FQGTGA. CDR3 size: 12 residues. Trimming cost V 5 bases and J 15 bases; bases outside gene matches: 4. Here the CDR3 reads CASSPGTSGMFF. CDR3 sequence (DNA): TGTGCCAGCAGCCCCGGGACTAGCGGGATGTTCTTC.

J is TRBJ2-1 and V is TRBV27; 8 bases are a match to TRBD2. The CDR3 runs 15 residues. Germline trimming cut 1 base from V and 4 bases from J; bases unmatched to any gene: 3. Germline V gene sequence: CDR1 MNHEY, CDR2 SMNVEV (reference sequence). The CDR3 region has the DNA TGTGCCAGCAGTTTATACGGGAGGGGTTACAATGAGCAGTTCTTC. It codes for CASSLYGRGYNEQFF.

Comment on this clone: Other DNA sequences from this sample encode an identical CDR3 as well. The chain couples TRBV29-1 to TRBJ2-7, with 7 nucleotides matching TRBD2. With V trimmed by 6 bases and J by 0 bases, 5 bases remained unmatched. Germline V gene sequence: CDR1 SQVTM, CDR2 ANQGSEA. The CDR3 is 13 amino acids. CDR3 sequence reads: CSVGGTGSYEQYF. The CDR3 bases are TGCAGCGTGGGAGGGACGGGCTCCTACGAGCAGTACTTC.